The 31 T cell receptor beta chains given below trace back to one sample, sequenced in a study of Graves' ophthalmopathy and Graves' hyperthyroidism. RNA transcripts were the source from which TCR beta CDR3 regions were amplified. Second-round multiplex PCR followed a first-round RT-PCR using HTBI primers. TCRdb re-called the multiplex PCR reads with MiXCR, one entry per CDR3 protein. This sample has just over 400,000 distinct CDR3 sequences, with 20% to 25% found just once. Sequenced: peripheral blood. All receptors come from a woman younger than 30 with stable Graves' hyperthyroidism.

This clonotype showed up many times. The chain uses TRBV12-3 or TRBV12-4 and TRBJ1-2, with a tentative D call TRBD1 (6 bases). The CDR3 spans 13 residues. V was trimmed by 5 bases and J by 3 bases, leaving 10 bases between them. The CDR3 DNA follows: TGTGCCAGCAGTGAGGACAGAGACTATGGCTACACCTTC. This sequence encodes CASSEDRDYGYTF.

This chain uses TRBV6-5 with TRBJ1-2, with D possibly being TRBD1 (5 bases). This CDR3 has 13 residues. Per germline, CDR1 MNHEY and CDR2 SVGAGI. Trimming stripped 0 bases from V and 8 bases from J, with 10 bases between. CDR3 coding DNA: TGTGCCAGCAGTTACTCGTCAGGGTGGGGCTACACCTTC. As protein: CASSYSSGWGYTF.

Note on this clonotype: Germline is not matched at one junction end, which may reflect a read error. The rearrangement links TRBV20-1 to TRBJ2-7, with a tentative D call TRBD2 (5 bases). CDR1 and CDR2 (germline): DFQATT, SNEGSKA (reference sequence). This CDR3 has 15 residues. The CDR3 sequence is CSAGGASMGSYDQYF. In nucleotides, the CDR3 is TGCAGTGCGGGCGGTGCTAGCATGGGTTCCTACGATCAGTACTTC.

This clonotype came up many times. This chain uses TRBV6-1 with TRBJ2-5; D gene ambiguous. Trimming took off 0 bases at V and 1 base at J, with 12 bases between the two ends. The germline V gene has CDR1 MNHNS and CDR2 SASEGT. CDR3 length: 16 amino acids. CDR3 sequence (DNA): TGTGCCAGCAGTGAAGCGCCTTGGGGTGGCCAAGAGACCCAGTACTTC. Translation gives CASSEAPWGGQETQYF.

This clonotype was detected many times. The V call is TRBV12-3 or TRBV12-4, the J call TRBJ1-5, with no clear D. V lost 3 bases and J lost 7, with 7 bases in between. The CDR3 has 12 amino acids. CDR3 in DNA: TGTGCCAGCAGTTTCGGGGTGCAGCCCCAGCATTTT. Residues: CASSFGVQPQHF.

This sequence joins TRBV28 and TRBJ1-5; the D gene could be TRBD1 or TRBD2 (7 bases each). The J call could be wrong; TRBJ2-3 is a better fit for the DNA end. Germline loops: CDR1 MDHEN, CDR2 SYDVKM. The length of the CDR3 is 16 residues. The CDR3 coding sequence is TGTGCCAGCAGTTCCATCAGGGGAGGGGGCAATCAGCCCCAGTATTTT. This codes for CASSSIRGGGNQPQYF.

This clonotype was counted at least ten times. This chain joins TRBV7-4 and TRBJ2-7; D unclear. Trimming removed 1 base from V and 0 bases from J, with 13 bases in between. The CDR3 runs 16 residues. Per germline, CDR1 SGHVT and CDR2 SQSDAQ. CDR3 sequence: CASSLGESESSYEQYF. In DNA, the CDR3 is TGTGCCAGCAGCTTAGGAGAATCGGAGAGCTCCTACGAGCAGTACTTC.

This clonotype showed up just once. Here the CDR3 DNA reads TGTGCCAGCACTCGGTCCGGAACCTACGAGCAGTACTTC. Protein sequence: CASTRSGTYEQYF. The V gene is TRBV6-1, the J gene TRBJ2-7; no clear D. Trimming removed 7 bases at V and 2 bases at J, with 12 bases between. The CDR3 is 13 residues long. Germline CDR1 reads MNHNS; CDR2 reads SASEGT.

This chain connects TRBV15 to TRBJ1-3; D possibly corresponds to TRBD1 (6 bases). The CDR3 length is 17 residues. The germline V gene has CDR1 LNHNV and CDR2 YYDKDF (reference sequence). V was pared by 3 bases and J by 2 bases, with 17 bases between. The CDR3 coding sequence is TGTGCCACCAGCAGTACCTACAGGGACCATCCTGGAAACACCATATATTTT. Amino acid sequence: CATSSTYRDHPGNTIYF.

This clonotype was observed at least ten times. The chain employs TRBV30 and TRBJ2-4, with D hard to call. The V end lost 6 bases, the J end lost 5 bases, and 14 bases lay between the germline ends. Per germline, CDR1 GTSNPN and CDR2 SVGIG (reference sequence). The CDR3 has 13 residues. The CDR3 loop is CACATGPQNIQYF. CDR3 sequence (DNA): TGTGCCTGCGCAACCGGGCCCCAAAACATTCAGTACTTC.

There are many counts of this clonotype. J is TRBJ2-4 and V is TRBV11-2; D uncertain. This CDR3 has 15 amino acids. CDR1 and CDR2 (germline): SGHAT, FQNNGV. The V end lost 6 bases, the J end lost 6 bases, and 18 bases lay between the germline ends. This CDR3 reads CASRATEDPINIQYF. The CDR3 bases are TGTGCCAGCAGAGCAACCGAGGACCCCATAAACATTCAGTACTTC.

This clonotype has a count of ten or more. The chain uses TRBV28 and TRBJ2-7, with 9 bases identical to TRBD2. CDR1 is MDHEN, CDR2 SYDVKM, per germline. Germline trimming cut 2 bases from V and 6 bases from J; bases unmatched to any gene: 5. CDR3 length: 14 amino acids. The CDR3, as DNA: TGTGCCAGCAGTTTACTAGCGGGAAGGGGCGAGCAGTACTTC. It is translated as CASSLLAGRGEQYF.

This chain connects TRBV7-2 to TRBJ2-7, with D perhaps assigned TRBD1 or TRBD2 (5 bases each). Germline V gene data show CDR1 as SGHTA and CDR2 as FQGNSA. The CDR3 contains 13 residues. Trimming removed 5 bases from V and 6 bases from J, with 14 bases in between. The CDR3 loop is CASSPTGRSEQYF. CDR3 coding DNA: TGTGCCAGCAGCCCAACGGGACGAAGCGAGCAGTACTTC.

In its sample, this clonotype was seen many times. The chain uses TRBV6-2 or TRBV6-3 and TRBJ2-5; 8 positions agree with TRBD1. V dropped 10 bases and J dropped 3; count of bases not matched to a gene: 10. Germline assignment: CDR1 MNHEY and CDR2 SVGEGT. The CDR3 extends over 14 amino acids. The DNA for the CDR3 is TGTGCCACCAGAGGGACAGGCGGCAAAGAGACCCAGTACTTC. It encodes CATRGTGGKETQYF.

This clonotype was seen many times. The CDR3 spells CSARVSRGSLPNNQPQHF. The CDR3 nucleotides read TGCAGTGCTAGAGTAAGTCGGGGGAGTTTACCCAACAATCAGCCCCAGCATTTT. The chain uses TRBV20-1 and TRBJ1-5; D may be TRBD1 (5 bases). The CDR3 contains 18 residues. V shed 1 base and J shed 3 bases, with 22 bases lying between them. Per germline, CDR1 DFQATT and CDR2 SNEGSKA (reference sequence).

This clonotype was found many times. The chain couples TRBV6-1 to TRBJ2-2; D remains unclear. Germline CDR1 is MNHNS and CDR2 is SASEGT. V was cut by 6 bases and J by 6 bases, with 8 bases left in between. The CDR3 loop spans 12 amino acids. Written as DNA, the CDR3 is TGTGCCAGCAGGGCCTACTCCGGGGAGCTGTTTTTT. Protein sequence: CASRAYSGELFF.

This clonotype showed up many times. V usage is TRBV6-4 and J usage is TRBJ1-4; no firm D call. V was clipped by 2 bases and J by 10 bases, with 11 bases between them. In germline, CDR1 is MRHNA, CDR2 SNTAGT. The CDR3 is made up of 13 amino acids. The CDR3 DNA sequence: TGTGCCAGCAGTGACAGGGTTGACGGAAAACTGTTTTTT. Translation: CASSDRVDGKLFF.

This chain joins TRBV28 and TRBJ2-7, with D hard to call. Trimming left V 5 bases short and J 0 bases short, with 17 bases between. The CDR3 length is 16 residues. Germline CDR1 and CDR2: MDHEN and SYDVKM. This chain's CDR3 is CASSPPTSKLSYEQYF. DNA of the CDR3: TGTGCCAGCAGTCCCCCGACGTCTAAACTCTCCTACGAGCAGTACTTC.

This clonotype was observed at least ten times. The chain uses TRBV7-9 and TRBJ2-7; 9 bases align to TRBD2. The V gene end was trimmed by 6 bases and the J gene end by 3 bases; junction bases not matched to a gene: 0. The CDR3 spans 12 residues. Germline V gene data show CDR1 as SEHNR and CDR2 as FQNEAQ (reference sequence). In nucleotides, the CDR3 is TGTGCCAGCAGGCGGGGGGGCTACGAGCAGTACTTC. It is translated as CASRRGGYEQYF.

This clonotype was counted ten times or more. This chain uses TRBV30 with TRBJ2-7; the match to TRBD1 covers 7 bases. The CDR3 is made up of 13 amino acids. The ends lost 1 base at V and 6 bases at J; junction bases unmatched: 6. CDR1 is GTSNPN, CDR2 SVGIG, per germline (reference sequence). The CDR3 loop reads CAWSGQGISEQYF. The CDR3 DNA sequence: TGTGCCTGGAGTGGACAGGGTATCTCCGAGCAGTACTTC.

At least ten counts were recorded for this clonotype. The rearrangement joins TRBV20-1 to TRBJ2-5, with D possibly TRBD2 on 7 matching bases. This CDR3 spans 15 amino acids. Germline CDR1 is DFQATT and CDR2 is SNEGSKA (reference sequence). The germline V and J ends were trimmed by 5 bases and 4 bases, with 20 bases remaining between them. CDR3 bases: TGCAGTGCTCCCTCGAGGGGGAGGGTGGGAGAGACCCAGTACTTC. Protein: CSAPSRGRVGETQYF.

This chain uses TRBV30 with TRBJ2-5; TRBD1 aligns across 7 bases. The CDR3 is made up of 13 amino acids. The junction had 6 bases not matched to a gene; V was cut back by 3 bases and J by 5 bases. From germline, CDR1 is GTSNPN and CDR2 SVGIG (reference sequence). CDR3 coding DNA: TGTGCCTGGAGGCCGACAGGGATCGAGACCCAGTACTTC. Protein: CAWRPTGIETQYF.

This clonotype was seen repeatedly, ten times or more. This may be a read error: a much more frequent sequence differs by one nucleotide. The CDR3 DNA reads as TGTGCCAGCAGCTTAGACAGGTCTGAAGCTTTCTTT. Its translation is CASSLDRSEAFF. The chain employs TRBV7-2 and TRBJ1-1; D is perhaps TRBD1 (5 bases). The length of the CDR3 is 12 residues. Germline CDR1 SGHTA, CDR2 FQGNSA. Deletions cut 1 base from V and 6 bases from J, with 6 bases between.

The table lists this clonotype with a few counts. CDR3 loop: CAWSDGQGPEAFF. The CDR3 nucleotides are TGTGCCTGGAGTGACGGGCAGGGGCCTGAAGCTTTCTTT. V usage is TRBV30 and J usage is TRBJ1-1, with D possibly TRBD1 on 6 matching bases. V lost 1 base to trimming and J lost 6 bases, with 12 bases between them. Germline loops: CDR1 GTSNPN, CDR2 SVGIG (reference sequence). This CDR3 has 13 amino acids.

This clonotype was recorded only once. A much larger clone is a single base away; this may be a read error. The chain links TRBV12-3 or TRBV12-4 to TRBJ1-1; tentative D call: TRBD1 (5 bases). Trimming left V 7 bases short and J 1 base short, with 7 bases between. The CDR3 has 12 residues. The CDR3 spells CASTGANTEAFF. The CDR3 DNA follows: TGTGCCAGCACCGGGGCGAACACTGAAGCTTTCTTT.

At least ten counts were recorded for this clonotype. V gene TRBV11-1 combines with J gene TRBJ2-7, with D possibly TRBD2 on 6 matching bases. There are 16 residues in the CDR3. From germline, CDR1 is SGHAT and CDR2 FQDESV (reference sequence). Trimming took off 7 bases at V and 0 bases at J, with 19 bases between the two ends. The CDR3 sequence is CASTPWRGRSSYEQYF. The CDR3 DNA reads as TGTGCCAGCACCCCATGGCGGGGTCGAAGCTCCTACGAGCAGTACTTC.

This clonotype has only one observation. The V gene is TRBV30, the J gene TRBJ1-2; the D is unclear. V lost 4 bases and J lost 2, with 5 bases in between. From germline, CDR1 is GTSNPN and CDR2 SVGIG (reference sequence). This CDR3 is built from 11 residues. In nucleotides, the CDR3 is TGTGCCTGGAAGCCGAACTATGGCTACACCTTC. It encodes CAWKPNYGYTF.

In its sample, this clonotype was seen many times. The rearrangement links TRBV11-2 to TRBJ2-7, with a weak D call TRBD1 (6 bases). Germline CDR1 SGHAT, CDR2 FQNNGV. This CDR3 has 14 residues. Trimming left V 2 bases short and J 2 bases short, with 10 bases between. CDR3 residues: CASSLLKGAYEQYF. As DNA, the CDR3 is TGTGCCAGCAGCTTACTCAAGGGGGCCTACGAGCAGTACTTC.

As concerns this clonotype: This sequence may be a read error, since a much larger clone differs from it by one base. The chain has TRBV6-1 and TRBJ1-5; D gene ambiguous. CDR1 MNHNS and CDR2 SASEGT come from the germline V gene. The CDR3 runs to 13 residues. This CDR3 reads CTSMISSNQPQHF. Here the CDR3 DNA reads TGTACCAGCATGATAAGTAGCAATCAGCCCCAGCATTTT.

Regarding this clonotype: The conserved phenylalanine or tryptophan normally closing the CDR3 is absent here, so this likely arose from a read error. It is unclear where the CDR3 begins or ends on the DNA, so no DNA is shown, and the CDR3 is as TCRdb lists it. The V gene is TRBV5-1, the J gene TRBJ1-1; TRBD1 is the table's D call and was not checked against the DNA. Germline V gives CDR1 SGHRS, CDR2 YFSETQ. From its first to its last residue, the CDR3 has 13 amino acids. The CDR3 reads CASQDTTNTEACL.

This clonotype was observed at least ten times. The chain couples TRBV6-2 or TRBV6-3 to TRBJ1-6; maybe TRBD1 (6 bases). The CDR3 is 14 residues long. The V gene's germline CDR1 is MNHEY and CDR2 SVGEGT. V lost 0 bases and J 6 bases, leaving 6 bases between the germline ends. CDR3 nucleotides: TGTGCCAGCAGTTACTCGGACAGTAATTCACCCCTCCACTTT. This encodes CASSYSDSNSPLHF.